The clone carrying this TCR beta chain was counted ten times or more. Antigen unknown. These data belong to a study of blood T cells in healthy people across ages. Healthy Russian Caucasian donors spanned ages about 6 to 100 years. The second PCR ran roughly 6 to 12 cycles with a sample-barcoded 5' primer and J-beta primers. The template-switch adaptor was a 5' adaptor with 12 random nucleotides. It tagged each cDNA molecule. TCRdb fed the 5' RACE reads into MiXCR, producing one record per CDR3 protein. The sample has hundreds of thousands of distinct CDR3 sequences, 52% seen once. The CDR3 has 15 residues. V was cut by 5 bases and J by 3 bases, with 15 bases left in between. Per the germline V gene, CDR1 is MDHEN and CDR2 is SYDVKM. Findings and caveats of the study: There was a strong correlation between TCR beta diversity and naive T cell percentage.

Material: blood. This chain joins TRBV28 and TRBJ2-3, with D possibly TRBD2 on 6 matching bases. The receptor's source is a woman older than 75 in good health. The CDR3 loop is CASSPRSGSTDTQYF. The CDR3 bases are TGTGCCAGCAGTCCCAGGTCCGGGAGTACAGATACGCAGTATTTT. The complete variable domain, with remaining parts taken from reference TRBV28 and TRBJ2-3, reads DVKVTQSSRYLVKRTGEKVFLECVQDMDHENMFWYRQDPGLGLRLIYFSYDVKMKEKGDIPEGYSVSREKKERFSLILESASTNQTSMYLCASSPRSGSTDTQYFGPGTRLTVL.